This TCR beta chain was retrieved from a study of response to subunit inactivated influenza vaccine. Study conclusions and caveats: The authors proposed limited new T cell recruitment per seasonal influenza vaccination.

V lost 7 bases, J lost 4 bases, and 14 bases lay in between. The CDR3 extends over 14 amino acids. MiXCR, run by TCRdb on the RT-PCR reads, gives a single entry per CDR3 protein. The data hold a few hundred thousand distinct CDR3 sequences, with 21% observed a single time. This clonotype was detected many times. The antigen is unknown. The gene calls are TRBV12-3 or TRBV12-4 and TRBJ2-1, with D tentatively TRBD2 (5 bases). The sequence came from a man aged 45 to 75 who received an inactivated influenza vaccine. Sequencing was performed on PBMCs from blood, taken 21 months after vaccination. The chain's CDR3 is CASTLGVPYNEQFF. The CDR3 region has the DNA TGTGCCAGCACCCTCGGGGTTCCTTACAATGAGCAGTTCTTC.